These 26 T cell receptor beta chains share one sample of origin, sequenced in a study of T cell responses to AZD1222 COVID-19 vaccine. TCRdb keeps only in-frame clones here, not all; method: immunoSEQ multiplex PCR. Among some 120,000 clones listed, around nine tenths were seen once. The source material was peripheral blood, sampled on day 0 of AZD1222 vaccination. The receptors shown here come from an adult in good health.

This chain connects TRBV2 to TRBJ1-1; D call uncertain. Germline CDR1 SNHLY, CDR2 FYNNEI. The germline V and J ends were trimmed by 8 bases and 1 base, with 11 bases remaining between them. CDR3 size: 13 residues. In DNA, the CDR3 is TGTGCCAGCGGCTTGAGTGGGAACACTGAAGCTTTCTTT. Translating it yields CASGLSGNTEAFF.

This clone was picked up one time. The rearrangement links TRBV28 to TRBJ1-1; no firm D call. In germline, CDR1 is MDHEN, CDR2 SYDVKM. The CDR3 sequence is 11 residues long. V lost 1 base and J lost 6, with 3 bases in between. CDR3 in amino acids: CASSLYSEAFF. CDR3 in DNA: TGTGCCAGCAGTTTATACTCTGAAGCTTTCTTT.

The V and J genes are TRBV19 and TRBJ1-5; D unclear. CDR1 and CDR2 (germline): LNHDA, SQIVND (reference sequence). V lost 2 bases, J lost 2 bases, and 13 bases lay in between. CDR3 length: 16 residues. CDR3 DNA sequence: TGTGCCAGTAGTATATATCCCGGAGAGGGCAATCAGCCCCAGCATTTT. This encodes CASSIYPGEGNQPQHF. Complete variable domain (other parts from reference TRBV19 and TRBJ1-5): DGGITQSPKYLFRKEGQNVTLSCEQNLNHDAMYWYRQDPGQGLRLIYYSQIVNDFQKGDIAEGYSVSREKKESFPLTVTSAQKNPTAFYLCASSIYPGEGNQPQHFGDGTRLSIL.

The V and J genes are TRBV6-1 and TRBJ2-7, with unresolved D. The CDR3 is 14 residues long. V was trimmed by 1 base and J by 1 base, leaving 8 bases between them. Germline values: CDR1 MNHNS, CDR2 SASEGT. The CDR3 DNA is TGTGCCAGCAGTGAAGTTCGACTTTCCTACGAGCAGTACTTC. This sequence encodes CASSEVRLSYEQYF.

The chain carries TRBV5-5 and TRBJ2-3; 14 bases fit TRBD2. The CDR3 extends over 17 amino acids. Germline V gene data show CDR1 as SGHKS and CDR2 as YYEKEE (reference sequence). After removal of 4 bases from V and 3 bases from J, the junction contained 7 bases not matched to a gene. CDR3 DNA: TGTGCCAGCAGCAATCTGGGACTAGCGGGAGATACAGATACGCAGTATTTT. Its translation is CASSNLGLAGDTDTQYF.

The J gene is TRBJ1-4, the V gene TRBV6-1; 7 bases align to TRBD1. Per the germline V gene, CDR1 is MNHNS and CDR2 is SASEGT. CDR3 length equals 15 residues. With 2 bases clipped from V and 8 bases from J, the junction kept 8 bases outside the gene matches. CDR3: CASSEQTTGWEKLFF. CDR3 in DNA: TGTGCCAGCAGTGAACAAACGACAGGGTGGGAAAAACTGTTTTTT.

The genes are TRBV28 and TRBJ1-1, with no clear D. The CDR3 contains 11 residues. Trimming shortened V by 6 bases and J by 3 bases, and 5 bases separated the two germline ends. Germline loops: CDR1 MDHEN, CDR2 SYDVKM. CDR3 sequence (DNA): TGTGCCAGCAGCGATCACACTGAAGCTTTCTTT. Translating gives CASSDHTEAFF. The complete variable domain, with remaining parts taken from reference TRBV28 and TRBJ1-1, reads DVKVTQSSRYLVKRTGEKVFLECVQDMDHENMFWYRQDPGLGLRLIYFSYDVKMKEKGDIPEGYSVSREKKERFSLILESASTNQTSMYLCASSDHTEAFFGQGTRLTVV.

The rearrangement links TRBV18 to TRBJ2-7; D uncertain. V lost 3 bases to trimming and J lost 3 bases, with 3 bases between them. The CDR3 is 11 residues long. The V gene's germline CDR1 is KGHSH and CDR2 LQKENI. The CDR3 region has the DNA TGTGCCAGCTCACCGTTCTACGAGCAGTACTTC. Its protein is CASSPFYEQYF.

The chain links TRBV5-1 to TRBJ2-1, with D possibly TRBD2 on 6 matching bases. The germline V gene has CDR1 SGHRS and CDR2 YFSETQ. Trimming left V 4 bases short and J 9 bases short, with 14 bases between. The CDR3 extends over 13 amino acids. CDR3 coding DNA: TGCGCCAGCAGCCGCGATCAGGGAGGTGAGCAGTTCTTC. This encodes CASSRDQGGEQFF.

The chain combines TRBV18 with TRBJ1-1; TRBD1 aligns across 10 bases. Unmatched junction bases numbered 3, after V lost 3 bases and J lost 5 bases. CDR3 size: 14 residues. Germline V gene data show CDR1 as KGHSH and CDR2 as LQKENI. The CDR3 sequence is CASSPDRGGTEAFF. The CDR3 DNA sequence: TGTGCCAGCTCACCGGACAGGGGGGGTACTGAAGCTTTCTTT.

CDR3 sequence: CASSPAGPTDTQYF. The CDR3 nucleotides are TGTGCCAGCAGTCCAGCGGGGCCCACAGATACGCAGTATTTT. The chain carries TRBV27 and TRBJ2-3; TRBD2 matches at 7 bases. Germline CDR1 and CDR2: MNHEY and SMNVEV (reference sequence). V dropped 5 bases and J dropped 2; count of bases not matched to a gene: 4. The CDR3 sequence is 14 residues long.

The chain combines TRBV6-5 with TRBJ1-1; D may be TRBD1 (5 bases). This CDR3 has 14 amino acids. The V gene's germline CDR1 is MNHEY and CDR2 SVGAGI. V lost 5 bases and J lost 4, with 14 bases in between. In nucleotides, the CDR3 is TGTGCCAGCAGTAGCAGGGTGAGCGGCACTGAAGCTTTCTTT. Amino acid sequence: CASSSRVSGTEAFF.

The chain links TRBV9 to TRBJ2-7; 14 bases line up with TRBD2. Germline V gene lookup returns CDR1 SGDLS and CDR2 YYNGEE. This CDR3 is built from 18 residues. The junction had 9 bases not matched to a gene; V was cut back by 2 bases and J by 2 bases. The CDR3 protein is CASSVGGTSGSWAYEQYF. The CDR3 DNA is TGTGCCAGCAGCGTTGGGGGGACTAGCGGGAGTTGGGCCTACGAGCAGTACTTC.

This chain uses TRBV4-3 with TRBJ2-6; D is possibly TRBD2 (5 bases). The germline CDR1 and CDR2 sequences are LGHNA and YSLEER. V was trimmed by 1 base and J by 0 bases, leaving 7 bases between them. The CDR3 totals 16 residues. The CDR3 region has the DNA TGCGCCAGCAGCCAAGTTCGGGGCTCTGGGGCCAACGTCCTGACTTTC. Translation: CASSQVRGSGANVLTF.

This clone is a singleton in its sample. This chain joins TRBV7-2 and TRBJ1-5; maybe TRBD1 (6 bases). V dropped 4 bases and J dropped 3 bases, with 10 bases sitting between them. The germline V gene has CDR1 SGHTA and CDR2 FQGNSA. The CDR3 runs 14 residues. CDR3 loop: CASSWNRVNQPQHF. Written as DNA, the CDR3 is TGTGCCAGCAGCTGGAACAGGGTCAATCAGCCCCAGCATTTT.

This chain links TRBV6-5 with TRBJ1-4; the D gene is possibly TRBD1 (5 bases). This CDR3 has 15 residues. With 7 bases removed from V and 0 bases from J, the gap between germline ends came to 12 bases. Germline loops: CDR1 MNHEY, CDR2 SVGAGI. The CDR3 sequence is CASMQGGATNEKLFF. Written as DNA, the CDR3 is TGTGCCAGCATGCAGGGAGGCGCAACTAATGAAAAACTGTTTTTT.

The chain links TRBV5-1 to TRBJ2-1; D remains unclear. The CDR3 length is 18 residues. V was cut by 0 bases and J by 0 bases, with 16 bases left in between. CDR1 SGHRS and CDR2 YFSETQ come from the germline V gene. The CDR3: CASSLGLGPLSSYNEQFF. In nucleotides, the CDR3 is TGCGCCAGCAGCTTGGGGTTGGGTCCCCTCAGCTCCTACAATGAGCAGTTCTTC.

This sequence joins TRBV7-9 and TRBJ1-2; D might be TRBD1 (5 bases). Germline loops: CDR1 SEHNR, CDR2 FQNEAQ (reference sequence). The CDR3 contains 15 residues. V was shortened by 5 bases and J by 7 bases, with 20 bases between the two germline ends. The CDR3 region is CASSVLTGPQGGYTF. The CDR3 bases are TGTGCCAGCAGCGTATTGACCGGGCCTCAGGGTGGCTACACCTTC.

This clone was seen a handful of times. The chain carries TRBV6-2 or TRBV6-3 and TRBJ2-7; D is unclear. CDR1 and CDR2 (germline): MNHEY, SVGEGT. CDR3 size: 13 residues. Between the trimmed V and J ends, which lost 0 bases and 6 bases, there was a span of 9 bases. CDR3 region: CASSYSPPIEQYF. As DNA, the CDR3 is TGTGCCAGCAGTTACTCGCCCCCTATCGAGCAGTACTTC.

This chain uses TRBV7-9 with TRBJ2-2, with 9 positions matching TRBD1. The CDR3 runs 14 residues. Germline V CDR1 and CDR2: SEHNR, FQNEAQ (reference sequence). V lost 6 bases and J lost 6; bases outside the gene matches: 5. Here the CDR3 DNA reads TGTGCCAGCAGAACCGGGACAGGGCCCGGGGAGCTGTTTTTT. Amino acid sequence: CASRTGTGPGELFF.

V is TRBV27 and J is TRBJ2-7; 7 bases match TRBD1. This CDR3 has 15 residues. Germline V lookup: CDR1 MNHEY, CDR2 SMNVEV (reference sequence). Trimming took 3 bases from V and 0 from J; bases not matched to a gene: 5. The CDR3, as DNA: TGTGCCAGCAGTTTCTCCCCAGGGGGCTCCTACGAGCAGTACTTC. Its protein is CASSFSPGGSYEQYF.

The V gene is TRBV9, the J gene TRBJ1-2; 8 nucleotides agree with TRBD1. Trimming at V came to 3 bases and at J to 6 bases, leaving 7 bases not matched to a gene. The germline V gene encodes CDR1 SGDLS and CDR2 YYNGEE. The CDR3 covers 14 residues. In DNA, the CDR3 is TGTGCCAGCAGCGATTGGCAGGGGGCGGATGGCTACACCTTC. Translated: CASSDWQGADGYTF.

The chain combines TRBV27 with TRBJ1-1, with D possibly matching TRBD1 (5 bases). With 3 bases removed from V and 5 bases from J, the gap between germline ends came to 10 bases. The CDR3 loop spans 13 amino acids. The germline V gene has CDR1 MNHEY and CDR2 SMNVEV (reference sequence). CDR3 region: CASSFQGWTEAFF. The CDR3 region has the DNA TGTGCCAGCAGTTTCCAGGGATGGACTGAAGCTTTCTTT.

This chain links TRBV7-6 with TRBJ2-7, with 14 bases that match TRBD2. Germline trimming cut 4 bases from V and 5 bases from J; bases unmatched to any gene: 7. The CDR3 spans 16 residues. Germline V lookup: CDR1 SGHVS, CDR2 FNYEAQ. The CDR3 reads CASSSGLAGVTHEQYF. CDR3 sequence (DNA): TGTGCCAGCAGCTCGGGACTAGCGGGAGTAACCCACGAGCAGTACTTC. The full variable domain, with the rest looked up from reference TRBV7-6 and TRBJ2-7, is GAGVSQSPRYKVTKRGQDVALRCDPISGHVSLYWYRQALGQGPEFLTYFNYEAQQDKSGLPNDRFSAERPEGSISTLTIQRTEQRDSAMYRCASSSGLAGVTHEQYFGPGTRLTVT.

The table lists this clone with a few counts. This specimen includes other DNA sequences encoding the same CDR3. This chain joins TRBV18 and TRBJ2-5; D gene uncertain. The length of the CDR3 is 12 residues. Germline-derived CDR1 and CDR2 are KGHSH and LQKENI. Trimming took 6 bases from V and 0 from J, leaving 5 bases between them. The CDR3 DNA follows: TGTGCCAGCTCCCGAGACCAAGAGACCCAGTACTTC. Translating it yields CASSRDQETQYF.

The V call is TRBV5-1, the J call TRBJ1-4; D not resolved. This CDR3 has 15 residues. V lost 0 bases and J 3 bases, leaving 9 bases between the germline ends. CDR1 and CDR2 from the germline V gene are SGHRS and YFSETQ. This chain's CDR3 is CASSLAWTANEKLFF. CDR3 nucleotide sequence: TGCGCCAGCAGCTTGGCTTGGACGGCTAATGAAAAACTGTTTTTT.